This entry is about one TCR beta chain. TCR beta CDR3 regions were amplified from RNA transcripts. Primed by the HTBI set, a first-round RT-PCR was run on the TCR CDR3. TCRdb recomputed calls from the multiplex PCR reads with MiXCR, one row per CDR3 protein. Here the sample spans about 330,000 distinct CDR3 sequences, about an eighth being singletons. The sample originates from a study of T cells in Graves' hyperthyroidism and ophthalmopathy. CDR3 size: 14 residues. Trimming removed 0 bases from V and 5 bases from J; junction bases left unmatched: 4. In germline, CDR1 is SQVTM, CDR2 ANQGSEA. V gene TRBV29-1 combines with J gene TRBJ1-2; 9 bases match TRBD1. The origin of this receptor is a woman aged 40 to 50 with Graves' ophthalmopathy. Sequencing was done on a sample of blood. CDR3 DNA sequence: TGCAGCGTTGAAGATAGGACAGGGGCTTATGGCTACACCTTC. This translates into CSVEDRTGAYGYTF.